The source of this TCR beta chain is a study of shared clonotypes between healthy human individuals. In regard to this clone: Its specificity is unknown.

General study findings and limits: It was anticipated that sequencing depth would influence how many clonotypes donors shared.

V dropped 1 base and J dropped 4; count of bases not matched to a gene: 4. Per the germline V gene, CDR1 is MGHRA and CDR2 is YSYEKL. This CDR3 is built from 15 residues. Profiled with immunoSEQ multiplex PCR; TCRdb holds only in-frame clones, not every one. The sample lists more than 2 million clones, approximately 94% occurring once. Sequenced sample: naive CD4+ T cells sorted from blood. Subset: CD45RA+ positively selected. This chain uses TRBV4-1 with TRBJ2-3; 8 bases are shared with TRBD2. The origin of this receptor is a man aged 18 to 30 in good health. The CDR3 loop is CASSQGAGAPDTQYF. The DNA of the CDR3 is TGCGCCAGCAGCCAAGGAGCGGGAGCCCCAGATACGCAGTATTTT.